This passage covers 21 T cell receptor beta chains from one sample sequenced in a study of OX40 agonist ivuxolimab in advanced cancers. Method: immunoSEQ multiplex PCR; TCRdb's copy keeps in-frame clones and lacks some. The profile shows 55,000 to 75,000 clones, roughly 88% of them singletons. Specimen: CD4+ or CD8+ T cells sorted from blood, collected in a trial of the OX40 agonist ivuxolimab. The receptors originated from an adult with an advanced solid tumor such as melanoma, head and neck, liver or kidney cancer.

V usage is TRBV7-2 and J usage is TRBJ2-7; 7 positions match TRBD2. Germline V gene sequence: CDR1 SGHTA, CDR2 FQGNSA. The CDR3 has 17 amino acids. With 2 bases clipped from V and 3 bases from J, the junction kept 13 bases outside the gene matches. The CDR3 bases are TGTGCCAGCAGCTTAAAAACGACTATGTGGGAGGGCTACGAGCAGTACTTC. Its translation is CASSLKTTMWEGYEQYF.

J is TRBJ2-3 and V is TRBV19; D not resolved. Germline values: CDR1 LNHDA, CDR2 SQIVND (reference sequence). This CDR3 region has 15 residues. The germline V and J ends were trimmed by 4 bases and 4 bases, with 15 bases remaining between them. Here the CDR3 DNA reads TGTGCCAGTAGTACCTCTGGTAATAAGGCAGATACGCAGTATTTT. Translating it yields CASSTSGNKADTQYF.

This clone was recorded only once. The genes are TRBV5-1 and TRBJ2-1; 12 bases are shared with TRBD2. V shed 5 bases and J 7 bases; nucleotides not matched to a gene: 10. The CDR3 contains 16 residues. Looked up from germline, CDR1 is SGHRS and CDR2 is YFSETQ. The CDR3 DNA reads TGCGCCAGCAGTCTCCTACTAGCGGGAGGTGGGAATGAGCAGTTCTTC. Its protein product is CASSLLLAGGGNEQFF.

The chain uses TRBV4-1 and TRBJ2-1; no firm D call. V dropped 0 bases and J dropped 4 bases, with 10 bases sitting between them. The CDR3 covers 15 residues. The V gene's germline CDR1 is MGHRA and CDR2 YSYEKL. As DNA, the CDR3 is TGCGCCAGCAGCCAAGATCCTACGGAGTACAATGAGCAGTTCTTC. Protein product: CASSQDPTEYNEQFF.

The CDR3 sequence: CAWSVAWGDTQYF. The CDR3 bases are TGTGCCTGGAGTGTAGCGTGGGGGGATACGCAGTATTTT. The rearrangement joins TRBV30 to TRBJ2-3, with D perhaps being TRBD1 or TRBD2 (5 bases each). This CDR3 is built from 13 residues. In germline, CDR1 is GTSNPN, CDR2 SVGIG (reference sequence). The V gene lost 0 bases and the J gene lost 6 bases, with 10 bases spanning the gap.

J is TRBJ2-1 and V is TRBV4-1; 14 bases are shared with TRBD2. Germline CDR1 is MGHRA and CDR2 is YSYEKL. V shed 6 bases and J 0 bases; nucleotides not matched to a gene: 10. CDR3 size: 19 residues. The CDR3 nucleotides read TGCGCCAGCAGGCGCGGGCCCGGGACTAGCGGGAGCTCCTACAATGAGCAGTTCTTC. Translating gives CASRRGPGTSGSSYNEQFF.

The chain uses TRBV7-3 and TRBJ2-1; no firm D call. The V gene's germline CDR1 is SGHTA and CDR2 FQGTGA. Deletions cut 5 bases from V and 7 bases from J, with 12 bases between. The CDR3 spans 13 residues. CDR3: CASSPDIENEQFF. Here the CDR3 DNA reads TGTGCCAGCAGCCCCGATATCGAGAATGAGCAGTTCTTC.

This chain uses TRBV7-3 with TRBJ2-1; D possibly matches TRBD1 or TRBD2 (5 bases each). Germline assignment: CDR1 SGHTA and CDR2 FQGTGA. V lost 0 bases and J 9 bases, leaving 18 bases between the germline ends. CDR3 length: 16 residues. Written as DNA, the CDR3 is TGTGCCAGCAGCTTAACGACGGGACCATATGGTGGTGAGCAGTTCTTC. It translates to CASSLTTGPYGGEQFF. Full variable domain (remainder filled in from reference TRBV7-3 and TRBJ2-1): GAGVSQTPSNKVTEKGKYVELRCDPISGHTALYWYRQSLGQGPEFLIYFQGTGAADDSGLPNDRFFAVRPEGSVSTLKIQRTERGDSAVYLCASSLTTGPYGGEQFFGPGTRLTVL.

J is TRBJ2-2 and V is TRBV18; TRBD2 is a possible D gene (6 bases). This CDR3 has 16 amino acids. From germline, CDR1 is KGHSH and CDR2 LQKENI. Trimming took off 3 bases at V and 3 bases at J, with 14 bases between the two ends. The CDR3 nucleotides are TGTGCCAGCTCACCTACCAGCGGGCCCGACACCGGGGAGCTGTTTTTT. This codes for CASSPTSGPDTGELFF. The complete variable domain, with remaining parts taken from reference TRBV18 and TRBJ2-2, reads NAGVMQNPRHLVRRRGQEARLRCSPMKGHSHVYWYRQLPEEGLKFMVYLQKENIIDESGMPKERFSAEFPKEGPSILRIQQVVRGDSAAYFCASSPTSGPDTGELFFGEGSRLTVL.

This chain links TRBV30 with TRBJ1-5; no clear D gene. The germline V and J ends were trimmed by 0 bases and 4 bases, with 13 bases remaining between them. CDR3 length equals 15 residues. Germline CDR1 reads GTSNPN; CDR2 reads SVGIG (reference sequence). CDR3 nucleotide sequence: TGTGCCTGGAGTGTTCCCGGGATAGGGAATCAGCCCCAGCATTTT. It yields the protein CAWSVPGIGNQPQHF.

This chain connects TRBV5-4 to TRBJ2-2, with 13 nucleotides matching TRBD2. Trimming removed 4 bases from V and 4 bases from J; junction bases left unmatched: 4. CDR3 length equals 16 residues. Germline CDR1 is SGHNT and CDR2 is YYREEE (reference sequence). The chain's CDR3 is CASSPRLAGGTGELFF. The CDR3 nucleotides read TGTGCCAGCAGCCCGCGACTAGCGGGAGGCACCGGGGAGCTGTTTTTT.

The gene calls are TRBV5-1 and TRBJ2-5; unclear D gene. The length of the CDR3 is 14 residues. The germline V gene encodes CDR1 SGHRS and CDR2 YFSETQ. V lost 0 bases and J lost 1, with 7 bases in between. CDR3 coding DNA: TGCGCCAGCAGCTTGGATACGGGCCAAGAGACCCAGTACTTC. Translating gives CASSLDTGQETQYF. Based on the CDR3 plus reference TRBV5-1 and TRBJ2-5, the full variable domain is KAGVTQTPRYLIKTRGQQVTLSCSPISGHRSVSWYQQTPGQGLQFLFEYFSETQRNKGNFPGRFSGRQFSNSRSEMNVSTLELGDSALYLCASSLDTGQETQYFGPGTRLLVL.

The chain couples TRBV27 to TRBJ2-2, with D maybe TRBD2 (5 bases). Trimming removed 3 bases at V and 0 bases at J, with 8 bases between. The CDR3 extends over 15 amino acids. Germline assignment: CDR1 MNHEY and CDR2 SMNVEV (reference sequence). CDR3 DNA: TGTGCCAGCAGTTTGGACTCCTCGAACACCGGGGAGCTGTTTTTT. It encodes CASSLDSSNTGELFF.

V gene TRBV10-3 combines with J gene TRBJ2-5; 7 bases map to TRBD1. CDR3 length: 15 residues. V shed 2 bases and J 2 bases; nucleotides not matched to a gene: 5. Germline V CDR1 and CDR2: ENHRY, SYGVKD. CDR3 nucleotide sequence: TGTGCCATCAGTGAGACCTCGACAGGGCAAGAGACCCAGTACTTC. Its protein is CAISETSTGQETQYF.

The genes are TRBV5-8 and TRBJ2-7; possible D gene TRBD2, 6 bases. Trimming took off 0 bases at V and 6 bases at J, with 10 bases between the two ends. The CDR3 is 13 residues long. CDR1 is SGHTS and CDR2 is YDEGEE in the germline V gene. The CDR3 region is CASSLGWRGEQYF. Written as DNA, the CDR3 is TGTGCCAGCAGCTTGGGGTGGAGGGGCGAGCAGTACTTC.

The chain uses TRBV10-3 and TRBJ1-1; possibly TRBD1 for D (6 bases). The V end was cut by 0 bases, the J end by 5 bases, with 13 bases between. Germline assignment: CDR1 ENHRY and CDR2 SYGVKD. This CDR3 comprises 15 residues. CDR3 amino acids: CAISESEGGGTEAFF. The CDR3 DNA follows: TGTGCCATCAGTGAGTCGGAGGGGGGAGGGACTGAAGCTTTCTTT.

The chain carries TRBV7-6 and TRBJ1-4, with TRBD1 matching 11 bases. J lost 7 bases, V lost 5 bases, and 3 bases had no gene match. The germline V gene encodes CDR1 SGHVS and CDR2 FNYEAQ. This CDR3 region has 14 residues. The CDR3 DNA is TGTGCCAGCAGCCATGGACAGGGGGCTGAAAAACTGTTTTTT. It encodes CASSHGQGAEKLFF.

The rearrangement links TRBV2 to TRBJ2-3; TRBD2 matches 8 bases. This CDR3 region has 15 residues. V lost 4 bases to trimming and J lost 0 bases; unmatched junction nucleotides: 3. Germline V lookup: CDR1 SNHLY, CDR2 FYNNEI. CDR3 nucleotide sequence: TGTGCCAGCAGTGCGGGGGGGCTAAGCACAGATACGCAGTATTTT. Translated: CASSAGGLSTDTQYF. The whole variable domain, remainder taken from reference TRBV2 and TRBJ2-3, is EPEVTQTPSHQVTQMGQEVILRCVPISNHLYFYWYRQILGQKVEFLVSFYNNEISEKSEIFDDQFSVERPDGSNFTLKIRSTKLEDSAMYFCASSAGGLSTDTQYFGPGTRLTVL.

The chain uses TRBV10-3 and TRBJ2-3, with 7 bases matching TRBD2. After removal of 3 bases from V and 6 bases from J, the junction contained 6 bases not matched to a gene. The CDR3 is 14 residues long. Germline values: CDR1 ENHRY, CDR2 SYGVKD. The CDR3 protein is CAISDGGSGDTQYF. The CDR3, as DNA: TGTGCCATCAGTGATGGCGGGAGTGGGGATACGCAGTATTTT.

The V gene is TRBV2, the J gene TRBJ2-1; D is possibly TRBD1 or TRBD2 (5 bases each). Germline CDR1 SNHLY, CDR2 FYNNEI. V lost 0 bases and J lost 9, with 9 bases in between. CDR3 length equals 13 residues. CDR3 region: CASSEAGVPEQFF. CDR3 nucleotides: TGTGCCAGCAGTGAAGCGGGGGTCCCTGAGCAGTTCTTC.

The V gene is TRBV28, the J gene TRBJ1-6, with D uncertain. CDR1 is MDHEN, CDR2 SYDVKM, per germline. V lost 5 bases to trimming and J lost 4 bases, with 12 bases between them. This CDR3 region has 15 residues. The CDR3 sequence: CASSLSQIYNSPLHF. CDR3 DNA sequence: TGTGCCAGCAGTCTATCACAGATATATAATTCACCCCTCCACTTT.